This TCR beta chain originates from a study of blood T cell repertoires in COVID-19. Study overall: Sites in the United States, Italy and Spain provided acute and convalescent COVID-19 samples. T cells, B-cell-depleted T cells, or PBMCs supplied cDNA or gDNA.

Original data processing: Researchers report that nucleated cell counts were estimated from reference gene primer amplification. Profiling relied on immunoSEQ multiplex PCR, and the TCRdb table lists in-frame clones only, not all of them. Clone size and the V and J calls come from that table; the DNA yielded D and trimming. The sample includes approximately 52,000 clones, more than 85% of them seen just once. This clonotype was sampled from a man in his fifties with acute or convalescent COVID-19. Sequencing input: peripheral blood.

CDR3 sequence: CASSSSQGAGYTF. The CDR3 region has the DNA TGTGCCAGCAGTTCTAGCCAGGGGGCTGGCTACACCTTC. The J gene is TRBJ1-2, the V gene TRBV6-6, with 8 positions matching TRBD1. The CDR3 has 13 amino acids. J lost 7 bases, V lost 4 bases, and 5 bases had no gene match. CDR1 is MNHNY, CDR2 SVGAGI, per germline (reference sequence).